These 29 T cell receptor beta chains originate from one sample sequenced in a study of blood T cell repertoires in COVID-19. The method was immunoSEQ multiplex PCR; TCRdb's version includes in-frame clones alone and lacks a portion of them. The sample lists nearly 80,000 clones; 65% to 85% were seen once. Sequencing was done on a sample of peripheral blood. The receptors here all came from a man aged 55 to 70 with active or convalescent COVID-19.

This rearrangement joins TRBV11-2 to TRBJ1-5, with D possibly being TRBD1 (6 bases). Trimming stripped 5 bases from V and 4 bases from J, with 12 bases between. The CDR3 totals 14 residues. CDR1 and CDR2 from the germline V gene are SGHAT and FQNNGV. CDR3 sequence reads: CASSEGQPNQPQHF. The CDR3 DNA sequence: TGTGCCAGCAGCGAAGGACAGCCAAATCAGCCCCAGCATTTT.

The V and J genes are TRBV7-9 and TRBJ2-7; tentatively, D is TRBD1 (6 bases). Between the trimmed V and J ends, which lost 7 bases and 0 bases, there was a span of 16 bases. The germline V gene has CDR1 SEHNR and CDR2 FQNEAQ (reference sequence). The CDR3 spans 15 residues. The CDR3 sequence: CASIPWDTSSYEQYF. CDR3 in DNA: TGTGCCAGCATCCCGTGGGACACGAGCTCCTACGAGCAGTACTTC.

The CDR3: CASSEREQYF. In DNA form, the CDR3 reads TGTGCCAGCAGTGAACGCGAGCAGTACTTC. The chain employs TRBV6-1 and TRBJ2-7; D is unresolved. V was shortened by 2 bases and J by 6 bases, with 2 bases between the two germline ends. This CDR3 spans 10 amino acids. In germline, CDR1 is MNHNS, CDR2 SASEGT.

This rearrangement joins TRBV4-1 to TRBJ1-2; D unclear. This CDR3 region has 16 residues. From germline, CDR1 is MGHRA and CDR2 YSYEKL. V was shortened by 0 bases and J by 0 bases, with 11 bases between the two germline ends. CDR3 in amino acids: CASSQDQQQSNYGYTF. CDR3 bases: TGCGCCAGCAGCCAAGATCAGCAACAGTCTAACTATGGCTACACCTTC.

The count of this clone is one. The chain joins TRBV7-8 to TRBJ2-5; 7 bases are a match to TRBD1. V was pared by 5 bases and J by 2 bases, with 11 bases of the junction left unmatched. Germline V lookup: CDR1 SGHVS, CDR2 FQNEAQ. The CDR3 contains 16 residues. CDR3 bases: TGTGCCAGCAGCCCCCGGCGGTGGGGACAGCAAGAGACCCAGTACTTC. It is translated as CASSPRRWGQQETQYF.

The chain links TRBV5-4 to TRBJ2-6, with TRBD2 matching over 9 bases. V lost 0 bases, J lost 2 bases, and 3 bases stayed unmatched. The CDR3 is made up of 17 amino acids. CDR1 and CDR2 from the germline V gene are SGHNT and YYREEE (reference sequence). The CDR3 sequence is CASSLGGGAPGANVLTF. DNA for the CDR3: TGTGCCAGCAGCTTGGGCGGGGGGGCCCCTGGGGCCAACGTCCTGACTTTC.

The J gene is TRBJ1-1, the V gene TRBV6-5; perhaps TRBD1 as D (5 bases). Per the germline V gene, CDR1 is MNHEY and CDR2 is SVGAGI. V shed 6 bases and J shed 0 bases, with 8 bases lying between them. The CDR3 consists of 13 residues. CDR3 bases: TGTGCCAGCAGAAGGACACTGAACACTGAAGCTTTCTTT. The encoded protein is CASRRTLNTEAFF.

V gene TRBV11-2 combines with J gene TRBJ2-7, with a possible D match to TRBD2 (5 bases). Looked up from germline, CDR1 is SGHAT and CDR2 is FQNNGV. The length of the CDR3 is 13 residues. V lost 4 bases and J lost 5, with 12 bases in between. The DNA for the CDR3 is TGTGCCAGCAGCTCTAGCAGACCGGACGAGCAGTACTTC. Protein product: CASSSSRPDEQYF. The whole variable domain, filled in from reference TRBV11-2 and TRBJ2-7, reads EAGVAQSPRYKIIEKRQSVAFWCNPISGHATLYWYQQILGQGPKLLIQFQNNGVVDDSQLPKDRFSAERLKGVDSTLKIQPAKLEDSAVYLCASSSSRPDEQYFGPGTRLTVT.

The rearrangement links TRBV5-5 to TRBJ2-7; weak D call: TRBD2 (5 bases). V was cut by 6 bases and J by 4 bases, with 26 bases left in between. Germline lookup yields CDR1 SGHKS and CDR2 YYEKEE (reference sequence). This CDR3 has 17 amino acids. The CDR3 sequence: CASTKPLAKSGSYEQYF. For the CDR3, the DNA is TGTGCCAGCACCAAGCCCCTAGCTAAGAGCGGATCATACGAGCAGTACTTC.

The CDR3 DNA sequence: TGTGCCAGTAGCAGCCGGGACAGAGACAGCGGGGAGCTGTTTTTT. Translation gives CASSSRDRDSGELFF. This chain connects TRBV19 to TRBJ2-2; TRBD1 aligns across 7 bases. J lost 7 bases, V lost 6 bases, and 11 bases had no gene match. Germline CDR1 is LNHDA and CDR2 is SQIVND (reference sequence). CDR3 length: 15 residues.

The chain is built from TRBV15 and TRBJ1-1; TRBD1 might be the D (5 bases). The CDR3 spans 15 residues. The V gene lost 6 bases and the J gene lost 4 bases, with 18 bases spanning the gap. Looked up from germline, CDR1 is LNHNV and CDR2 is YYDKDF (reference sequence). The CDR3 nucleotides read TGTGCCACCAGAGCTATAGGGGCAGGTAGCACTGAAGCTTTCTTT. Amino acid sequence: CATRAIGAGSTEAFF. The full variable domain, with the rest looked up from reference TRBV15 and TRBJ1-1, is DAMVIQNPRYQVTQFGKPVTLSCSQTLNHNVMYWYQQKSSQAPKLLFHYYDKDFNNEADTPDNFQSRRPNTSFCFLDIRSPGLGDTAMYLCATRAIGAGSTEAFFGQGTRLTVV.

J is TRBJ2-3 and V is TRBV7-2; D is unclear. The V and J ends lost 2 bases and 0 bases respectively, with 9 bases between them. Germline CDR1 is SGHTA and CDR2 is FQGNSA. The CDR3 totals 15 residues. The CDR3 is CASSLSLYSTDTQYF. The CDR3 region has the DNA TGTGCCAGCAGCTTATCACTTTATAGCACAGATACGCAGTATTTT.

This clone showed up just a few times. J is TRBJ1-1 and V is TRBV6-2 or TRBV6-3; TRBD1 aligns across 7 bases. Germline assignment: CDR1 MNHEY and CDR2 SVGEGT. CDR3 length equals 13 residues. V shed 5 bases, J shed 7 bases, and the junction held 7 bases outside the gene matches. For the CDR3, the DNA is TGTGCCAGCAGTCCAGGGGGAGGTAGTGAAGCTTTCTTT. This encodes CASSPGGGSEAFF.

The chain carries TRBV3-1 (or the pseudogene TRBV3-2) and TRBJ2-5; 7 bases are a match to TRBD2. The germline V gene has CDR1 LGHDT and CDR2 YNNKEL (reference sequence). The V and J ends lost 1 base and 5 bases, in that order; junction bases with no gene match: 13. The CDR3 is 17 amino acids. The CDR3, as DNA: TGTGCCAGCAGCCAAGTCTCCGGGAGGAGGGCTGGCGAGACCCAGTACTTC. Its protein product is CASSQVSGRRAGETQYF.

Points on this clone: Other DNA sequences in the sample encode the same CDR3. V and J are TRBV20-1 and TRBJ2-7, with D possibly being TRBD1 (5 bases). Trimming shortened V by 3 bases and J by 5 bases, and 8 bases separated the two germline ends. This CDR3 comprises 11 residues. The V gene's germline CDR1 is DFQATT and CDR2 SNEGSKA (reference sequence). The CDR3 DNA follows: TGCAGTGCTAGTTCAGGGCACGAGCAGTACTTC. Its translation: CSASSGHEQYF.

The rearrangement joins TRBV7-8 to TRBJ2-1; 10 bases fit TRBD2. CDR3 length equals 16 residues. From germline, CDR1 is SGHVS and CDR2 FQNEAQ. With 1 base clipped from V and 4 bases from J, the junction kept 4 bases outside the gene matches. CDR3 loop: CASSLVPAGGYNEQFF. The CDR3 DNA follows: TGTGCCAGCAGCTTAGTCCCAGCGGGGGGGTACAATGAGCAGTTCTTC.

This rearrangement joins TRBV10-3 to TRBJ1-1, with TRBD1 matching over 9 bases. Trimming cost V 8 bases and J 4 bases; bases outside gene matches: 5. Germline lookup yields CDR1 ENHRY and CDR2 SYGVKD. The CDR3 covers 13 residues. The CDR3 sequence is CAIRDRVRTEAFF. The CDR3 DNA sequence: TGTGCCATCCGGGACAGGGTACGCACTGAAGCTTTCTTT.

V usage is TRBV6-5 and J usage is TRBJ1-5; D remains unclear. Deletions cut 10 bases from V and 1 base from J, with 14 bases between. This CDR3 has 14 amino acids. The V gene's germline CDR1 is MNHEY and CDR2 SVGAGI. The CDR3 region is CATIPLLSNQPQHF. In DNA form, the CDR3 reads TGTGCCACAATCCCCCTACTCAGCAATCAGCCCCAGCATTTT.

The rearrangement links TRBV6-5 to TRBJ2-5; the match to TRBD1 covers 9 bases. The CDR3 has 16 amino acids. V shed 2 bases and J 4 bases; nucleotides not matched to a gene: 8. Germline V lookup: CDR1 MNHEY, CDR2 SVGAGI. CDR3 bases: TGTGCCAGCAGTTACATGACAGGGGGGAGAGGAGAGACCCAGTACTTC. Translation gives CASSYMTGGRGETQYF.

This clone was picked up a small number of times. The genes are TRBV4-1 and TRBJ2-7, with 8 positions matching TRBD1. Trimming at V came to 6 bases and at J to 2 bases, leaving 6 bases not matched to a gene. Germline lookup yields CDR1 MGHRA and CDR2 YSYEKL. This CDR3 region has 14 residues. CDR3 amino acids: CASSPSDRAYEQYF. The CDR3 nucleotides are TGCGCCAGCAGTCCGTCGGACAGGGCCTACGAGCAGTACTTC.

This chain connects TRBV6-2 or TRBV6-3 to TRBJ1-2; 8 nucleotides align to TRBD1. The CDR3 is 18 amino acids. Germline V CDR1 and CDR2: MNHEY, SVGEGT. V lost 2 bases, J lost 7 bases, and 18 bases stayed unmatched. This CDR3 reads CASSYDGNSGGERSGYTF. The CDR3 region has the DNA TGTGCCAGCAGTTACGATGGGAATTCAGGGGGCGAAAGGAGTGGCTACACCTTC.

The V call is TRBV10-3, the J call TRBJ2-2, with TRBD2 matching 7 bases. CDR3 length equals 15 residues. Germline V gene data show CDR1 as ENHRY and CDR2 as SYGVKD. The V segment lost 0 bases and the J segment 10 bases; nucleotides outside the gene matches: 8. The CDR3 DNA reads as TGTGCCATCAGTGAGTCGAACCTAGGGAGGGTGGAGCTGTTTTTT. Translation: CAISESNLGRVELFF.

The chain combines TRBV12-5 with TRBJ1-5, with 10 bases identical to TRBD1. Germline CDR1 is LGHNT and CDR2 is FRNRAP. The junction had 5 bases not matched to a gene; V was cut back by 2 bases and J by 4 bases. This CDR3 has 16 residues. The CDR3 DNA is TGTGCTAGTGGTTTGAGAGGACAGGGGGGGAATCAGCCCCAGCATTTT. Translating it yields CASGLRGQGGNQPQHF.

The chain uses TRBV3-1 (or the pseudogene TRBV3-2) and TRBJ2-7, with D perhaps matching TRBD2 (5 bases). This CDR3 comprises 16 residues. Between the trimmed V and J ends, which lost 1 base and 1 base, there was a span of 14 bases. CDR1 is LGHDT, CDR2 YNNKEL, per germline (reference sequence). The CDR3 DNA follows: TGTGCCAGCAGCCAAGTATCACGGGGAACTTCCTACGAGCAGTACTTC. Translating it yields CASSQVSRGTSYEQYF.

The chain uses TRBV4-3 and TRBJ1-1; D is perhaps TRBD1 (6 bases). The CDR3 contains 15 residues. Germline assignment: CDR1 LGHNA and CDR2 YSLEER. Trimming pared 4 bases from V and 4 bases from J, leaving 16 bases between. The CDR3 DNA reads TGCGCCAGCAGCCGGGGGGGCGGTGTGATCACTGAAGCTTTCTTT. This translates into CASSRGGGVITEAFF.

J is TRBJ2-7 and V is TRBV6-2 or TRBV6-3; 12 nucleotides align to TRBD2. V trimming: 5 bases; J trimming: 4 bases; junction bases outside the gene matches: 3. Per germline, CDR1 MNHEY and CDR2 SVGEGT. The CDR3 runs 14 residues. DNA for the CDR3: TGTGCCAGCAGTCTAGCGGGGGGGCTGTACGAGCAGTACTTC. This gives the protein CASSLAGGLYEQYF.

The chain carries TRBV6-2 or TRBV6-3 and TRBJ2-1, with 8 bases identical to TRBD1. Trimming cost V 4 bases and J 5 bases; bases outside gene matches: 13. Per germline, CDR1 MNHEY and CDR2 SVGEGT. The CDR3 loop spans 17 amino acids. The CDR3 region has the DNA TGTGCCAGCAGTTCACCCTCAGGGGGCCCCCCGGACAATGAGCAGTTCTTC. Translating it yields CASSSPSGGPPDNEQFF.

The rearrangement uses TRBV4-3 and TRBJ1-6; a weak D match, TRBD1 (6 bases). The CDR3 is 17 residues long. V lost 1 base and J 3 bases, leaving 13 bases between the germline ends. CDR1 LGHNA and CDR2 YSLEER come from the germline V gene. CDR3 sequence (DNA): TGCGCCAGCAGCCAAGTGCAGGGGATCGTCTATAATTCACCCCTCCACTTT. This translates into CASSQVQGIVYNSPLHF.

This clone was observed a handful of times. The chain couples TRBV9 to TRBJ1-5; 7 nucleotides line up with TRBD1. Germline values: CDR1 SGDLS, CDR2 YYNGEE. The CDR3 covers 15 residues. The V gene end was trimmed by 0 bases and the J gene end by 5 bases; junction bases not matched to a gene: 5. DNA of the CDR3: TGTGCCAGCAGCGTAGGGGCAGGGGGTGATCAGCCCCAGCATTTT. Amino acid sequence: CASSVGAGGDQPQHF.